A selection of T cell receptor beta chains follows, all from one sample in a study of T-cell reconstitution after alpha-beta-depleted transplantation in children. MiXCR was run by TCRdb on the PCR reads, yielding one entry per CDR3 protein. The profile shows approximately 500,000 distinct CDR3 sequences, over 25% of them singletons. Sequencing was performed on PBMCs, taken before TCRalphabeta/CD19-depleted stem cell transplant. Every receptor here comes from a boy in the first two years of life with Wiskott-Aldrich syndrome, due to receive a stem cell transplant. The CDR3 runs from the conserved cysteine through the conserved F or W. A D gene is named only where the DNA matches it firmly. Clone size is stated in some rows and not others, as once, few, many or a class when expanded.

abundance	d_gene	v_gene	j_gene	CDR3aa	CDR3nt
few	TRBD2	TRBV14	TRBJ2-7	CASSPRLAGYEQYF	TGTGCCAGCAGCCCCAGACTAGCGGGCTACGAGCAGTACTTC
few	NA	TRBV29-1	TRBJ1-1	CSVETRLGPTEAFF	TGCAGCGTTGAAACGCGCCTGGGCCCCACTGAAGCTTTCTTT
NA	TRBD2	TRBV20-1	TRBJ2-3	CSASRLAVSTDTQYF	TGCAGTGCTAGTCGGCTAGCGGTGAGCACAGATACGCAGTATTTT
few	TRBD1	TRBV5-1	TRBJ2-5	CASKGQVLETQYF	TGCGCCAGCAAGGGACAGGTACTGGAGACCCAGTACTTC
NA	NA	TRBV20-1	TRBJ1-3	CSARDTRSSGNTIYF	TGCAGTGCTAGAGATACGAGGAGCTCTGGAAACACCATATATTTT
NA	NA	TRBV30	TRBJ2-7	CAWTVLTDSYEQYF	TGTGCCTGGACCGTCCTGACGGACTCCTACGAGCAGTACTTC
few	TRBD1	TRBV27	TRBJ2-3	CASRFGTGAGDTQYF	TGTGCCAGCAGGTTTGGGACAGGGGCGGGAGATACGCAGTATTTT
NA	TRBD2	TRBV12-3/TRBV12-4	TRBJ2-5	CASSLLQPGTSGTVGETQYF	TGTGCCAGCAGTTTATTGCAGCCCGGGACTAGCGGGACCGTTGGTGAGACCCAGTACTTC
few	NA	TRBV18	TRBJ1-4	CASSPLSSEKLFF	TGTGCCAGCTCACCCCTCTCCAGTGAAAAACTGTTTTTT
NA	NA	TRBV30	TRBJ1-5	CAWSRGGYPNQPQHF	TGTGCCTGGAGTAGGGGAGGTTACCCCAATCAGCCCCAGCATTTT
NA	NA	TRBV20-1	TRBJ2-7	CSAVADSYEQYF	TGCAGTGCTGTAGCCGACTCCTACGAGCAGTACTTC
few	NA	TRBV5-1	TRBJ2-1	CASSYLLSNEQFF	TGCGCCAGCAGTTACTTGTTAAGCAATGAGCAGTTCTTC
few	TRBD2	TRBV7-6	TRBJ2-3	CASSPGLAGVAFGTDTQYF	TGTGCCAGCAGCCCAGGACTAGCGGGAGTAGCTTTTGGCACAGATACGCAGTATTTT
few	TRBD2	TRBV4-1	TRBJ2-1	CASSQGASGRRQFF	TGCGCCAGCAGCCAAGGCGCTAGCGGGAGACGGCAGTTCTTC
few	TRBD1	TRBV12-3/TRBV12-4	TRBJ2-2	CASSPLRDRADTGELFF	TGTGCCAGCAGTCCCCTCCGGGACAGGGCGGACACCGGGGAGCTGTTTTTT
few	TRBD2	TRBV5-1	TRBJ2-1	CASSLAGNYNEQFF	TGCGCCAGCAGTTTAGCGGGGAACTACAATGAGCAGTTCTTC
few	TRBD2	TRBV12-3/TRBV12-4	TRBJ2-7	CASSSTSGIAYEQYF	TGTGCCAGCAGTTCGACTAGCGGGATCGCCTACGAGCAGTACTTC
NA	NA	TRBV5-1	TRBJ2-3	CASSLTGTPHTQYF	TGCGCCAGCAGCTTGACAGGGACGCCTCATACGCAGTATTTT
NA	NA	TRBV10-2	TRBJ1-2	CASSASANYGYTF	TGCGCCAGCAGCGCGTCAGCGAACTATGGCTACACCTTC
NA	TRBD2	TRBV20-1	TRBJ2-7	CSASRTSGFYEQYF	TGCAGTGCTAGCAGGACTAGCGGATTCTACGAGCAGTACTTC
NA	TRBD2	TRBV11-2	TRBJ2-1	CASSLDLGLAGTNNEQFF	TGTGCCAGCAGCTTAGATTTAGGACTAGCGGGAACCAACAATGAGCAGTTCTTC
NA	NA	TRBV20-1	TRBJ2-2	CSQRRSGTGELFF	TGCAGCCAAAGGAGGAGCGGAACCGGGGAGCTGTTTTTT
few	NA	TRBV5-5	TRBJ2-5	CASSQIMAQYF	TGTGCCAGCAGCCAAATCATGGCCCAGTACTTC
NA	TRBD1	TRBV7-9	TRBJ1-5	CASSPGGNNQPQHF	TGTGCCAGCAGCCCAGGGGGCAACAATCAGCCCCAGCATTTT
NA	NA	TRBV12-3/TRBV12-4	TRBJ2-3	CASSLGGWNTDTQYF	TGTGCCAGCAGTTTAGGCGGGTGGAACACAGATACGCAGTATTTT
NA	TRBD2	TRBV12-3/TRBV12-4	TRBJ2-5	CASNKTSGSPEETQYF	TGTGCCAGCAACAAAACTAGCGGGAGTCCCGAAGAGACCCAGTACTTC
few	TRBD2	TRBV6-2/TRBV6-3	TRBJ2-7	CASSPGGLGSYEQYF	TGTGCCAGCAGTCCGGGAGGACTGGGCTCCTACGAGCAGTACTTC
NA	TRBD2	TRBV28	TRBJ2-7	CASSYLLGEGSSYEQYF	TGTGCCAGCAGCTACCTGTTAGGGGAGGGATCCAGTTACGAGCAGTACTTC
few	NA	TRBV19	TRBJ1-2	CASSGTDVNYGYTF	TGTGCCAGTAGCGGGACGGATGTTAACTATGGCTACACCTTC
NA	NA	TRBV5-1	TRBJ1-3	CASSHNGGNSGNTIYF	TGCGCCAGCAGCCATAACGGAGGGAACTCTGGAAACACCATATATTTT
NA	TRBD2	TRBV10-2	TRBJ2-7	CASRKSGNYEQYF	TGCGCCAGCAGGAAAAGCGGGAACTACGAGCAGTACTTC
NA	TRBD2	TRBV5-1	TRBJ2-1	CASSLVRTSGTGGYNEQFF	TGCGCCAGCAGCTTGGTACGGACTAGCGGGACGGGGGGTTACAATGAGCAGTTCTTC
few	TRBD1	TRBV12-3/TRBV12-4	TRBJ2-7	CASSSPGQGIGKQYF	TGTGCCAGCAGTTCGCCGGGACAGGGTATCGGCAAGCAGTACTTC
NA	NA	TRBV19	TRBJ2-1	CASSPLRESNEQFF	TGTGCCAGTAGCCCCCTAAGGGAGAGCAATGAGCAGTTCTTC
once	NA	TRBV7-2	TRBJ2-1	CASSLVGGFSYNEQFF	TGTGCCAGCAGCTTAGTGGGCGGGTTCTCCTACAATGAGCAGTTCTTC
NA	NA	TRBV11-1	TRBJ2-1	CASSPRLSGAGNEQFF	TGTGCCAGCAGCCCCCGACTATCCGGGGCGGGGAATGAGCAGTTCTTC
few	NA	TRBV15	TRBJ2-3	CATDQGPSVQAGGQYF	TGTGCCACCGACCAGGGCCCTAGCGTTCAGGCAGGGGGGCAGTATTTT
few	NA	TRBV7-2	TRBJ2-3	CASSPGARADTQYF	TGTGCCAGCAGCCCCGGAGCGAGGGCAGATACGCAGTATTTT
few	TRBD2	TRBV7-2	TRBJ2-5	CASSPGMGGSGETQYF	TGTGCCAGCAGCCCCGGAATGGGCGGGAGTGGTGAGACCCAGTACTTC
NA	NA	TRBV12-3/TRBV12-4	TRBJ1-6	CASSNPGERVISSPLHF	TGTGCCAGCAGTAACCCGGGGGAGAGGGTAATTAGTTCACCCCTCCACTTT
few	NA	TRBV10-3	TRBJ2-2	CAIGTSFPGELFF	TGTGCCATCGGGACCTCATTTCCCGGAGAGCTGTTTTTT
NA	NA	TRBV20-1	TRBJ2-3	CSARLGDTQYF	TGCAGTGCCCGTCTCGGGGATACGCAGTATTTT
once	TRBD2	TRBV19	TRBJ2-2	CATTGLAGNRFGGELFF	TGTGCCACCACGGGACTAGCGGGAAATAGGTTCGGGGGGGAGCTGTTTTTT
NA	NA	TRBV5-1	TRBJ2-1	CASSLAVQPQFF	TGCGCCAGCAGCTTGGCCGTCCAGCCGCAGTTCTTC